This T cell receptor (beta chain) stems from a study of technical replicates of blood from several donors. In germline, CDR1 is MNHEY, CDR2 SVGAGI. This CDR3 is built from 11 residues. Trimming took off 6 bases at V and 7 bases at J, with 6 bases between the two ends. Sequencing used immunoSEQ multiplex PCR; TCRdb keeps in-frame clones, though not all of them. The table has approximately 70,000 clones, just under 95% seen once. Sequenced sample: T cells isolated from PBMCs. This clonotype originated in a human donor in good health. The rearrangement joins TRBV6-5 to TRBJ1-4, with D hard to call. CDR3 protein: CASREAEKLFF. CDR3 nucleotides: TGTGCCAGCAGGGAGGCTGAAAAACTGTTTTTT.